These 27 T cell receptor beta chains share one sample of origin, sequenced in a study of blood T cell repertoires in COVID-19. Data came from immunoSEQ multiplex PCR; TCRdb stores just in-frame clones and leaves some out. This sample has under 30,000 clones; roughly 87% occur once, and the top ten carry around 9.9%. The sample consisted of peripheral blood. Receptor source: a human donor in a cohort sampled during active COVID-19.

The chain carries TRBV7-6 and TRBJ1-2; 8 bases align to TRBD1. J was trimmed by 6 bases and V by 5 bases; bases with no gene match: 11. The CDR3 is 15 residues long. Germline-derived CDR1 and CDR2 are SGHVS and FNYEAQ. CDR3 nucleotides: TGTGCCAGCAGCGACCATGACAGGGGAACTAATGGCTACACCTTC. This translates into CASSDHDRGTNGYTF.

The V gene is TRBV5-1, the J gene TRBJ1-1, with no clear D. Germline V gives CDR1 SGHRS, CDR2 YFSETQ. This CDR3 region has 13 residues. Deletions cut 2 bases from V and 7 bases from J, with 12 bases between. CDR3 DNA sequence: TGCGCCAGCAGCTTTACGGGGAAGGTTGAAGCTTTCTTT. It codes for CASSFTGKVEAFF.

In nucleotides, the CDR3 is TGTGCCAGCAGCCCTAGCGGGGGGGCCGGAGAGCAGTACTTC. Amino acid sequence: CASSPSGGAGEQYF. The gene calls are TRBV7-2 and TRBJ2-7, with 12 bases that match TRBD2. CDR1 SGHTA and CDR2 FQGNSA come from the germline V gene. The CDR3 spans 14 residues. The junction had 6 bases not matched to a gene; V was cut back by 5 bases and J by 7 bases.

The V call is TRBV28, the J call TRBJ1-5; D might be TRBD1 (5 bases). The CDR3 runs to 13 residues. The germline V and J ends were trimmed by 10 bases and 3 bases, with 13 bases remaining between them. CDR1 MDHEN and CDR2 SYDVKM come from the germline V gene. The CDR3 region is CATFSRANQPQHF. CDR3 nucleotide sequence: TGTGCCACCTTCAGCAGGGCCAATCAGCCCCAGCATTTT. The complete variable domain, with remaining parts taken from reference TRBV28 and TRBJ1-5, reads DVKVTQSSRYLVKRTGEKVFLECVQDMDHENMFWYRQDPGLGLRLIYFSYDVKMKEKGDIPEGYSVSREKKERFSLILESASTNQTSMYLCATFSRANQPQHFGDGTRLSIL.

The chain has TRBV24-1 and TRBJ2-1; tentatively, D is TRBD1 (5 bases). The CDR3 is 17 residues long. V lost 9 bases and J 5 bases, leaving 25 bases between the germline ends. The germline gives CDR1 KGHDR, CDR2 SFDVKD. The CDR3 bases are TGTGCCACCCGGACATTGGTTCAGGCGAAAATAAACAATGAGCAGTTCTTC. Protein: CATRTLVQAKINNEQFF.

V and J are TRBV5-8 and TRBJ2-5; 8 nucleotides agree with TRBD2. J gave up 6 bases and V 4 bases, and 11 bases lay outside the gene matches. This CDR3 is 15 amino acids long. Germline V lookup: CDR1 SGHTS, CDR2 YDEGEE. CDR3 in DNA: TGTGCCAGCAGCCTCCGGGGTAGCGGGGATAAGACCCAGTACTTC. Its translation is CASSLRGSGDKTQYF.

The chain joins TRBV9 to TRBJ2-3, with TRBD2 as a possible D gene (6 bases). Trimming pared 0 bases from V and 0 bases from J, leaving 11 bases between. The length of the CDR3 is 16 residues. From germline, CDR1 is SGDLS and CDR2 YYNGEE. This CDR3 is CASSVVGGASTDTQYF. The CDR3 nucleotides are TGTGCCAGCAGCGTAGTCGGGGGAGCTAGCACAGATACGCAGTATTTT.

This chain links TRBV28 with TRBJ1-2, with 8 bases aligning to TRBD1. The CDR3 is 14 amino acids. V lost 7 bases and J lost 5; bases outside the gene matches: 9. Germline loops: CDR1 MDHEN, CDR2 SYDVKM. The CDR3 region has the DNA TGTGCCAGCACTACCCCCCGACAGGGGTATGGCTACACCTTC. Translating it yields CASTTPRQGYGYTF.

This clone occurred once. The rearrangement uses TRBV7-2 and TRBJ2-5; D gene ambiguous. The CDR3 runs 13 residues. The V gene's germline CDR1 is SGHTA and CDR2 FQGNSA. Trimming left V 5 bases short and J 5 bases short, with 12 bases between. In DNA form, the CDR3 reads TGTGCCAGCAGCACCCAGTCGTGGGAGACCCAGTACTTC. Translation: CASSTQSWETQYF.

This clone was seen just once. V and J are TRBV11-1 and TRBJ1-2, with 7 bases aligning to TRBD1. Trimming at V came to 2 bases and at J to 5 bases, leaving 8 bases not matched to a gene. Germline-derived CDR1 and CDR2 are SGHAT and FQDESV (reference sequence). The CDR3 is made up of 15 amino acids. CDR3 protein: CASSLMVTGDYGYTF. The CDR3 bases are TGTGCCAGCAGCTTAATGGTAACAGGGGATTATGGCTACACCTTC.

This clone was counted once. V usage is TRBV12-3 or TRBV12-4 and J usage is TRBJ2-5; D remains unclear. V shed 3 bases and J shed 9 bases, with 14 bases lying between them. The CDR3 runs 13 residues. For the CDR3, the DNA is TGTGCCAGCAGTTTCCCTCCACCGGCGGCCCAGTACTTC. It is translated as CASSFPPPAAQYF.

The chain couples TRBV7-9 to TRBJ2-7, with TRBD1 identical over 9 bases. In germline, CDR1 is SEHNR, CDR2 FQNEAQ (reference sequence). The J segment lost 4 bases and the V segment lost 4 bases, leaving 8 bases of the junction unmatched. This CDR3 is 15 amino acids long. This CDR3 reads CASSSNRDRVYEQYF. DNA of the CDR3: TGTGCCAGCAGCTCCAACCGGGACAGGGTTTACGAGCAGTACTTC.

The V gene is TRBV9, the J gene TRBJ2-5, with a possible D match to TRBD1 (5 bases). The germline V gene encodes CDR1 SGDLS and CDR2 YYNGEE. The V gene lost 0 bases and the J gene lost 5 bases, with 11 bases spanning the gap. The CDR3 spans 14 residues. In nucleotides, the CDR3 is TGTGCCAGCAGCGTAGGGGGCCCCCGGGAGACCCAGTACTTC. The encoded protein is CASSVGGPRETQYF.

This chain joins TRBV2 and TRBJ1-2; no clear D. Germline values: CDR1 SNHLY, CDR2 FYNNEI. V lost 8 bases and J lost 8, with 21 bases in between. The CDR3 is 14 amino acids. The CDR3 loop reads CASANSGIDGGYTF. The CDR3 DNA reads TGTGCCAGCGCGAACTCAGGAATCGATGGGGGCTACACCTTC. Using reference TRBV2 and TRBJ1-2 for the parts outside the CDR3, the full variable domain is EPEVTQTPSHQVTQMGQEVILRCVPISNHLYFYWYRQILGQKVEFLVSFYNNEISEKSEIFDDQFSVERPDGSNFTLKIRSTKLEDSAMYFCASANSGIDGGYTFGSGTRLTVV.

This chain uses TRBV6-5 with TRBJ2-1; 9 bases align to TRBD2. V gave up 0 bases and J gave up 6 bases; unmatched junction bases: 3. This CDR3 has 15 amino acids. Germline CDR1 is MNHEY and CDR2 is SVGAGI. The CDR3 DNA reads as TGTGCCAGCAGTTACTCGGCGGGGGGGCTCAATGAGCAGTTCTTC. Translation gives CASSYSAGGLNEQFF.

The rearrangement uses TRBV28 and TRBJ2-1; 11 positions match TRBD1. Trimming took 6 bases from V and 7 from J; bases not matched to a gene: 5. Looked up from germline, CDR1 is MDHEN and CDR2 is SYDVKM. This CDR3 region has 14 residues. CDR3 coding DNA: TGTGCCAGCAGGCAGGGACAGGGGGGGAATGAGCAGTTCTTC. As protein: CASRQGQGGNEQFF.

CDR3 coding DNA: TGTGCCAGCAGCCAAGTGGGACAGGGGGTGGAGACCCAGTACTTC. Amino acids: CASSQVGQGVETQYF. This chain joins TRBV3-1 (or the pseudogene TRBV3-2) and TRBJ2-5; 11 positions agree with TRBD1. The junction had 3 bases not matched to a gene; V was cut back by 1 base and J by 5 bases. Looked up from germline, CDR1 is LGHDT and CDR2 is YNNKEL (reference sequence). The CDR3 has 15 residues.

The rearrangement joins TRBV10-3 to TRBJ2-3; weak D call: TRBD2 (6 bases). V was shortened by 10 bases and J by 1 base, with 15 bases between the two germline ends. There are 14 residues in the CDR3. Germline CDR1 and CDR2: ENHRY and SYGVKD. The CDR3 sequence is CATQAGGGTDTQYF. The DNA of the CDR3 is TGTGCCACTCAAGCCGGGGGAGGCACAGATACGCAGTATTTT.

The rearrangement joins TRBV4-1 to TRBJ1-6; 8 nucleotides agree with TRBD1. CDR1 is MGHRA and CDR2 is YSYEKL in the germline V gene. This CDR3 has 16 residues. V shed 5 bases, J shed 6 bases, and the junction held 9 bases outside the gene matches. CDR3 sequence: CASSSPLGQGNSPLHF. The CDR3 nucleotides read TGCGCCAGCAGCTCGCCTTTAGGACAGGGTAATTCACCCCTCCACTTT.

The V and J genes are TRBV6-1 and TRBJ2-5, with unresolved D. Germline lookup yields CDR1 MNHNS and CDR2 SASEGT. This CDR3 comprises 13 residues. Trimming took 3 bases from V and 3 from J, leaving 8 bases between them. CDR3 bases: TGTGCCAGCAGTGAGCCTAACGAAGAGACCCAGTACTTC. Translation: CASSEPNEETQYF.

This sequence joins TRBV4-2 and TRBJ2-7; 10 nucleotides agree with TRBD1. The CDR3 runs 15 residues. J was trimmed by 0 bases and V by 1 base; bases with no gene match: 0. Germline CDR1 reads LGHNA; CDR2 reads YNFKEQ. Here the CDR3 reads CASSQGTGGSYEQYF. The CDR3 DNA reads TGTGCCAGCAGCCAAGGGACAGGGGGCTCCTACGAGCAGTACTTC.

The genes are TRBV11-2 and TRBJ2-2, with D perhaps matching TRBD1 (6 bases). The germline gives CDR1 SGHAT, CDR2 FQNNGV. The CDR3 extends over 15 amino acids. V was shortened by 2 bases and J by 1 base, with 8 bases between the two germline ends. The CDR3 is CASSLYRVNTGELFF. CDR3 sequence (DNA): TGTGCCAGCAGCTTATACAGGGTGAACACCGGGGAGCTGTTTTTT.

The V gene is TRBV5-6, the J gene TRBJ2-7; 9 bases agree with TRBD1. The CDR3 runs to 13 residues. CDR1 and CDR2 from the germline V gene are SGHDT and YYEEEE. Trimming took 4 bases from V and 3 from J; bases not matched to a gene: 2. The CDR3, as DNA: TGTGCCAGCAGCCCGGACAGGGGCTACGAGCAGTACTTC. Protein: CASSPDRGYEQYF. The entire variable domain, with the rest obtained from reference TRBV5-6 and TRBJ2-7, is as follows: DAGVTQSPTHLIKTRGQQVTLRCSPKSGHDTVSWYQQALGQGPQFIFQYYEEEERQRGNFPDRFSGHQFPNYSSELNVNALLLGDSALYLCASSPDRGYEQYFGPGTRLTVT.

The chain links TRBV4-2 to TRBJ2-3; 14 bases are a match to TRBD2. Germline V lookup: CDR1 LGHNA, CDR2 YNFKEQ. Trimming cost V 4 bases and J 0 bases; bases outside gene matches: 6. This CDR3 has 18 residues. CDR3 coding DNA: TGTGCCAGCAGCCTATGGGGACTAGCGGGGGCCAGCACAGATACGCAGTATTTT. Its translation is CASSLWGLAGASTDTQYF.

This rearrangement joins TRBV6-2 or TRBV6-3 to TRBJ1-3; D is unresolved. Germline values: CDR1 MNHEY, CDR2 SVGEGT. The CDR3 is made up of 15 amino acids. The V and J ends lost 2 bases and 0 bases respectively, with 8 bases between them. The CDR3 here is CASSYDEISGNTIYF. The DNA for the CDR3 is TGTGCCAGCAGTTACGATGAGATCTCTGGAAACACCATATATTTT.

This CDR3 reads CASSIQGGSTEAFF. CDR3 coding DNA: TGTGCCAGCAGTATACAGGGGGGTAGTACTGAAGCTTTCTTT. V usage is TRBV6-5 and J usage is TRBJ1-1; 8 bases align to TRBD1. The CDR3 sequence is 14 residues long. Germline V gene sequence: CDR1 MNHEY, CDR2 SVGAGI. Trimming cost V 5 bases and J 5 bases; bases outside gene matches: 7.

This clone was observed a single time. CDR3 coding DNA: TGTGCCAGCAGCAAGGGACAGGGAAAGGAACTGTTTTTT. Translated: CASSKGQGKELFF. The chain employs TRBV3-1 (or the pseudogene TRBV3-2) and TRBJ1-4, with 9 bases aligning to TRBD1. The CDR3 spans 13 residues. Germline CDR1 is LGHDT and CDR2 is YNNKEL (reference sequence). After removal of 5 bases from V and 12 bases from J, the junction contained 7 bases not matched to a gene.